The 2 T cell receptor beta chains given below trace back to one sample, sequenced in a study of OX40 agonist ivuxolimab in advanced cancers. The data were produced by immunoSEQ multiplex PCR, yet TCRdb's version contains in-frame clones alone and is incomplete. The sample lists roughly 61,000 clones; around 90% were seen once. The specimen comprised CD4+ or CD8+ T cells sorted from blood, sampled in a trial of the OX40 agonist ivuxolimab. Every receptor here comes from an adult with an advanced solid tumor such as melanoma, head and neck, liver or kidney cancer.

The rearrangement uses TRBV11-1 and TRBJ1-2; 9 nucleotides agree with TRBD1. V trimming: 5 bases; J trimming: 3 bases; junction bases outside the gene matches: 1. Germline values: CDR1 SGHAT, CDR2 FQDESV (reference sequence). CDR3 length: 13 residues. CDR3 sequence: CASSRDRDYGYTF. The DNA of the CDR3 is TGTGCCAGCAGCCGGGACAGGGACTATGGCTACACCTTC. The full variable domain, in which reference TRBV11-1 and TRBJ1-2 provide the parts outside the CDR3, is EAEVAQSPRYKITEKSQAVAFWCDPISGHATLYWYRQILGQGPELLVQFQDESVVDDSQLPKDRFSAERLKGVDSTLKIQPAELGDSAMYLCASSRDRDYGYTFGSGTRLTVV.

The chain is built from TRBV7-2 and TRBJ2-7; TRBD2 agrees at 7 bases. In germline, CDR1 is SGHTA, CDR2 FQGNSA. Trimming took 6 bases from V and 0 from J; bases not matched to a gene: 8. This CDR3 region has 15 residues. DNA for the CDR3: TGTGCCAGCAGACTTAGCCCTAGCGGCTCCTACGAGCAGTACTTC. Translating gives CASRLSPSGSYEQYF.